One T cell receptor beta chain is described in this entry. Living in roughly 25 US areas, the participants were between about 18 and 95 years of age. The germline gives CDR1 LGHDT, CDR2 YNNKEL (reference sequence). This CDR3 has 19 residues. The trim removed 0 bases at V and 6 bases at J, leaving 19 bases unmatched. This sample was taken from a study of blood T cell repertoires in COVID-19. Using immunoSEQ multiplex PCR, the repertoire was profiled, and TCRdb retains in-frame clones only, with some absent. The data show under 300,000 clones, with roughly 88% seen just once and 2.5% to 4% held by the top ten.

Sequencing input: PBMCs or T cells enriched from blood (not recorded which). This rearrangement joins TRBV3-1 (or the pseudogene TRBV3-2) to TRBJ2-7; 8 bases fit TRBD2. The receptor was isolated from a woman in her 40s who had been exposed to COVID-19. The CDR3 is CASSQDYPPRERGISEQYF. CDR3 sequence (DNA): TGTGCCAGCAGCCAAGATTATCCGCCGCGGGAGCGGGGGATCTCCGAGCAGTACTTC.